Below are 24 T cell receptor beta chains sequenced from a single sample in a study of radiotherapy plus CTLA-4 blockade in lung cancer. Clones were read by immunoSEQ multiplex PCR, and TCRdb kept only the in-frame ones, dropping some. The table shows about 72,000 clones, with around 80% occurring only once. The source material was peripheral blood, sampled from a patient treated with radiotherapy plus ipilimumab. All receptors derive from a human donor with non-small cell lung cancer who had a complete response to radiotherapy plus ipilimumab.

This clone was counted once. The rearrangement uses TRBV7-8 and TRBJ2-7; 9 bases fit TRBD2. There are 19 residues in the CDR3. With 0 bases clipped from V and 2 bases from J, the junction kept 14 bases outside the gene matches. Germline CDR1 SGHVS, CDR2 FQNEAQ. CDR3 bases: TGTGCCAGCAGCTTAGCAACACGCCGCGCGGGGGGGGGAACCTACGAGCAGTACTTC. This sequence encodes CASSLATRRAGGGTYEQYF.

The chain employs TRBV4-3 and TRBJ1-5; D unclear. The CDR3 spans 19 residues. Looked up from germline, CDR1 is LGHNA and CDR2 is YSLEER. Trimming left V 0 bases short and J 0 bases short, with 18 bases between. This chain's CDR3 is CASSQDRWIDTHSNQPQHF. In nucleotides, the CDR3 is TGCGCCAGCAGCCAAGATCGGTGGATCGACACACATAGCAATCAGCCCCAGCATTTT.

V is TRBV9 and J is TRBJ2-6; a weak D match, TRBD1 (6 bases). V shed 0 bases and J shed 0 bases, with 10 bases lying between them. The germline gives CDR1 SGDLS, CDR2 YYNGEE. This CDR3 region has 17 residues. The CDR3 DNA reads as TGTGCCAGCAGCGTAGTAGGACAGCCCTCTGGGGCCAACGTCCTGACTTTC. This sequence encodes CASSVVGQPSGANVLTF.

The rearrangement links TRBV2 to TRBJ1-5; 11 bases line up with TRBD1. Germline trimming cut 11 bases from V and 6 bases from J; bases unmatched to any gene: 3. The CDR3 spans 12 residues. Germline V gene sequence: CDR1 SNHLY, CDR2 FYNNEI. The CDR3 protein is CAWTGGSQPQHF. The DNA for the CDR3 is TGTGCCTGGACAGGGGGCTCTCAGCCCCAGCATTTT.

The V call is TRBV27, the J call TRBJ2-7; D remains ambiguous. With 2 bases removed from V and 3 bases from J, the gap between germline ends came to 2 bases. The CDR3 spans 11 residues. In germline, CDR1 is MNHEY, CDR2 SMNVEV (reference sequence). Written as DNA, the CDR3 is TGTGCCAGCAGTTTAGACTACGAGCAGTACGTC. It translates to CASSLDYEQYV.

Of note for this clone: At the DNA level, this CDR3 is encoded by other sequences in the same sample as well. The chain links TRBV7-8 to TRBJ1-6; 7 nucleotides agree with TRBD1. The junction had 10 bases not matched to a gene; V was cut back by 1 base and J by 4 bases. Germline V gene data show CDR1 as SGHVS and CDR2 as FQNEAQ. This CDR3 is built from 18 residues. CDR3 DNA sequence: TGTGCCAGCAGCTTAGACCTGGCAGGGGGTTCTTATAATTCACCCCTCCACTTT. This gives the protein CASSLDLAGGSYNSPLHF.

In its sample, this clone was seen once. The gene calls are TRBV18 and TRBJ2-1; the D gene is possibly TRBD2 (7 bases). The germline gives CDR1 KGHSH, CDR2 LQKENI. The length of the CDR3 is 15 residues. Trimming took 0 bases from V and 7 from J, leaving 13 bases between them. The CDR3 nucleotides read TGTGCCAGCTCACCACCCCCGGGGGGCGGGAATGAGCAGTTCTTC. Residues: CASSPPPGGGNEQFF. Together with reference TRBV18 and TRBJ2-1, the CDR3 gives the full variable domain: NAGVMQNPRHLVRRRGQEARLRCSPMKGHSHVYWYRQLPEEGLKFMVYLQKENIIDESGMPKERFSAEFPKEGPSILRIQQVVRGDSAAYFCASSPPPGGGNEQFFGPGTRLTVL.

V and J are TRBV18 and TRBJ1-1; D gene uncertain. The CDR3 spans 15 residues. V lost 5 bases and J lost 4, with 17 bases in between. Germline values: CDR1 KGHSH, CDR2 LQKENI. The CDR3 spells CASSSRRVGITEAFF. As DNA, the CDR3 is TGTGCCAGCTCATCACGGCGGGTGGGTATCACTGAAGCTTTCTTT.

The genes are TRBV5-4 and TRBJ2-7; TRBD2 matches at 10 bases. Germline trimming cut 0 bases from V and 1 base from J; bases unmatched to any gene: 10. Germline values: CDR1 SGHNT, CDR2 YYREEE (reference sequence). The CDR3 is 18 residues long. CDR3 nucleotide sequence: TGTGCCAGCAGCTTGGCTAGCGGGAGTAAATTGACGTCCTACGAGCAGTACGTC. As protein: CASSLASGSKLTSYEQYV.

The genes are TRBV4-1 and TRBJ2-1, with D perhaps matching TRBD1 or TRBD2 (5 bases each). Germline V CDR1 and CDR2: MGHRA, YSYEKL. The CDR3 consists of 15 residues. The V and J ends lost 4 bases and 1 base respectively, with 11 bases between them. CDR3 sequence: CASSPGTISYNEQFF. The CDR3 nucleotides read TGCGCCAGCAGCCCCGGGACCATATCCTACAATGAGCAGTTCTTC.

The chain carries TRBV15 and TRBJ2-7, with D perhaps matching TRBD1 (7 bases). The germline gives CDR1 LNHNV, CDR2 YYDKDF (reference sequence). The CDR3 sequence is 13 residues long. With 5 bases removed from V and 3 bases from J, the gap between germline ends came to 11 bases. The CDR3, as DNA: TGTGCCACCAGCGCGGGACAGAACTACGAGCAGTACGTC. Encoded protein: CATSAGQNYEQYV.

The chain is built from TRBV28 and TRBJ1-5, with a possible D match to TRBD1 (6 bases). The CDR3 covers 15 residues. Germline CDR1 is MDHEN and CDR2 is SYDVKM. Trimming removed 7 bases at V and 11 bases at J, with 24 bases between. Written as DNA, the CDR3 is TGTGCCAGCAATCATGGAGGTCTAGGGGGAACGGCCCAGCATTTT. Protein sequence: CASNHGGLGGTAQHF.

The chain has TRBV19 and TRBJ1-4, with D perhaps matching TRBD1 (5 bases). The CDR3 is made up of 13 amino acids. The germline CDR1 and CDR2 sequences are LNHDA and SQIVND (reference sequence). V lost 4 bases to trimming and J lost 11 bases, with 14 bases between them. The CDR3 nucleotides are TGTGCCAGTAGTACCAGGGAAGGAGACAAACTGTTTTTT. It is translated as CASSTREGDKLFF.

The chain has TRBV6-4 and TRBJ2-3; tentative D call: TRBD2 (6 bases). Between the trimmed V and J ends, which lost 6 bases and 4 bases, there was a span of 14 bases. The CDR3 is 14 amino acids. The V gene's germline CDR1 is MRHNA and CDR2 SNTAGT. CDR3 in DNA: TGTGCCAGCAGCCCTTCCACTAGCTCAGATACGCAGTATTTT. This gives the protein CASSPSTSSDTQYF.

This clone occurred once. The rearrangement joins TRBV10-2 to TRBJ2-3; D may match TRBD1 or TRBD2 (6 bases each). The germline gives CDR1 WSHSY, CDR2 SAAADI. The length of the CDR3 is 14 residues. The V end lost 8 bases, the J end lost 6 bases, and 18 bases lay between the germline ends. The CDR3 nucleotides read TGCGCCAGCGGGGGGCTGGCCCGTGTGGATACGCAGTATTTT. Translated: CASGGLARVDTQYF.

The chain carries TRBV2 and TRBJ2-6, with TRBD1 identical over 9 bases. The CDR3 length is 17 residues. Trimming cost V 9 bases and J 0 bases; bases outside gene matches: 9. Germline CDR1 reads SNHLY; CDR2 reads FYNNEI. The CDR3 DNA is TGTGCCAGTACCCTCCAGACAGGGGGCTCTGGGGCCAACGTCCTGACTTTC. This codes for CASTLQTGGSGANVLTF.

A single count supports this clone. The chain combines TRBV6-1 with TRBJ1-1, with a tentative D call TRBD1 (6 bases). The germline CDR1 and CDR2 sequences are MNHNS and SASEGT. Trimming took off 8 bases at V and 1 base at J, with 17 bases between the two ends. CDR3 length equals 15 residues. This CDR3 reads CASRHGDNRNTEAFF. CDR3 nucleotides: TGTGCCAGCCGCCACGGGGACAACCGGAACACTGAAGCTTTCTTT.

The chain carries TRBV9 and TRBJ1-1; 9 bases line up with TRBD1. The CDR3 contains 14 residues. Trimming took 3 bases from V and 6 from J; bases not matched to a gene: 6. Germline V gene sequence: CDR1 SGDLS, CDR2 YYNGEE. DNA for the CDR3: TGTGCCAGCAGCGCGAGAGACAGGGGGGCTGAAGCTTTCTTT. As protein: CASSARDRGAEAFF.

This chain's CDR3 is CASSLMDRNTGELFF. CDR3 DNA sequence: TGTGCCAGCAGCTTAATGGACAGAAACACCGGGGAGCTGTTTTTT. The rearrangement links TRBV7-9 to TRBJ2-2; D possibly corresponds to TRBD1 (6 bases). This CDR3 spans 15 amino acids. Between the trimmed V and J ends, which lost 2 bases and 2 bases, there was a span of 9 bases. From germline, CDR1 is SEHNR and CDR2 FQNEAQ (reference sequence).

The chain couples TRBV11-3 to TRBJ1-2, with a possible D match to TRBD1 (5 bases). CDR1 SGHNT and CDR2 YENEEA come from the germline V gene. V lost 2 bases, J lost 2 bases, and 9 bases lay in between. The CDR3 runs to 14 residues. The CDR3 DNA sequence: TGTGCCAGCAGCTTAAACGAGGGGAACTATGGCTACACCTTC. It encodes CASSLNEGNYGYTF.

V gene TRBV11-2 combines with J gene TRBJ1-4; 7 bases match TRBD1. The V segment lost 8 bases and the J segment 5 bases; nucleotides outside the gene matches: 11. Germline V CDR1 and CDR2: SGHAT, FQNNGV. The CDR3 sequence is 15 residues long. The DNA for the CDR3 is TGTGCCAGCGGTCCTACCGGGACAGAAAATGAAAAACTGTTTTTT. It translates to CASGPTGTENEKLFF.

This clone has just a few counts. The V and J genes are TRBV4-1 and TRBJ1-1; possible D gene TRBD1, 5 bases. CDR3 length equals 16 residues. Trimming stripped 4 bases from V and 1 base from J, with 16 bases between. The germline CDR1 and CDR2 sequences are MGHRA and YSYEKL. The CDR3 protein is CASSRIATDKNTEAFF. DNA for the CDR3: TGCGCCAGCAGCCGAATCGCCACGGACAAGAACACTGAAGCTTTCTTT.

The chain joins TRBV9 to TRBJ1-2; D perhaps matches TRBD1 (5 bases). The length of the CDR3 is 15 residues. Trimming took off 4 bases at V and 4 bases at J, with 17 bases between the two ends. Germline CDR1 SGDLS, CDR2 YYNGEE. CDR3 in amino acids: CASSPRDGGFYGYTF. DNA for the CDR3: TGTGCCAGCAGCCCCCGGGACGGCGGTTTCTATGGCTACACCTTC.

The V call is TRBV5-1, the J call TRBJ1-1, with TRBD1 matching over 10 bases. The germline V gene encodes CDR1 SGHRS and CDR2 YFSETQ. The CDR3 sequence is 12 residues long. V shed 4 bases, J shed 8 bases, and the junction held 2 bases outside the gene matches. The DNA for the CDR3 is TGCGCCAGCAGCGGACAGGGGGTGGAAGCTTTCTTT. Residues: CASSGQGVEAFF.